This entry lists 14 T cell receptor beta chains sequenced from one sample in a study of graft-versus-host responses after intestinal transplantation (dated by TCRdb to the early 2020s). The library was built by means of the immunoSEQ multiplex PCR assay. Entries here come from immuneACCESS through TCRdb and include only in-frame sequences with V and J called. Some clones fail to appear in such tables; in the studies checked, an unresolved V gene covers under half of the shortfall, and the cause of the remainder is unknown. Present in this sample are 85,000 to 100,000 clones, about 83% of which were seen just once. 1.4% to 1.5% of the sample is held by the ten biggest clonotypes. Material: PBMCs, obtained 255 days after intestinal transplant. Receptor source: a human patient who received an intestinal transplant, so some T cells may come from the graft donor.

The chain uses TRBV10-3 and TRBJ2-3; 8 bases agree with TRBD1. This CDR3 contains 16 residues. The junction had 10 bases not matched to a gene; V was cut back by 3 bases and J by 5 bases. Germline V CDR1 and CDR2: ENHRY, SYGVKD. CDR3 nucleotide sequence: TGTGCCATCAGTGACAGGGGGCGGTCCAGGGGAGATACGCAGTATTTT. Its translation is CAISDRGRSRGDTQYF.

The chain recombines TRBV4-1 with TRBJ2-5; D gene ambiguous. This CDR3 has 15 residues. The V and J ends lost 4 bases and 4 bases respectively, with 16 bases between them. Germline V gene sequence: CDR1 MGHRA, CDR2 YSYEKL. CDR3 amino acids: CASSLSRVGSETQYF. The CDR3 DNA reads as TGCGCCAGCAGCCTGTCTCGGGTCGGATCAGAGACCCAGTACTTC.

The V gene is TRBV5-5, the J gene TRBJ1-5; 7 bases map to TRBD1. This CDR3 has 14 amino acids. Trimming took 4 bases from V and 1 from J; bases not matched to a gene: 2. Germline assignment: CDR1 SGHKS and CDR2 YYEKEE (reference sequence). The CDR3 region has the DNA TGTGCCAGCAGCCAGGACAGGAGCAATCAGCCCCAGCATTTT. It encodes CASSQDRSNQPQHF. The variable domain in full, with the rest retrieved from reference TRBV5-5 and TRBJ1-5, is DAGVTQSPTHLIKTRGQQVTLRCSPISGHKSVSWYQQVLGQGPQFIFQYYEKEERGRGNFPDRFSARQFPNYSSELNVNALLLGDSALYLCASSQDRSNQPQHFGDGTRLSIL.

This chain connects TRBV7-8 to TRBJ1-2; D may be TRBD1 (5 bases). The CDR3 length is 15 residues. V lost 1 base and J lost 7, with 16 bases in between. Germline V gene data show CDR1 as SGHVS and CDR2 as FQNEAQ. The CDR3 DNA reads as TGTGCCAGCAGCTTAGGGGACGCGGGGTTGGGTGGCTACACCTTC. It codes for CASSLGDAGLGGYTF.

A single count supports this clone. CDR3 protein: CASSYGVGSGNTIYF. CDR3 in DNA: TGTGCCAGCAGTTACGGGGTCGGCTCTGGAAACACCATATATTTT. The chain couples TRBV6-5 to TRBJ1-3; no definite D call. The V gene lost 2 bases and the J gene lost 0 bases, with 8 bases spanning the gap. This CDR3 region has 15 residues. Germline CDR1 MNHEY, CDR2 SVGAGI.

This sequence joins TRBV5-1 and TRBJ1-5; 7 bases line up with TRBD1. The trim removed 4 bases at V and 1 base at J, leaving 5 bases unmatched. Germline assignment: CDR1 SGHRS and CDR2 YFSETQ. The CDR3 contains 15 residues. The chain's CDR3 is CASSAAGGSNQPQHF. Written as DNA, the CDR3 is TGCGCCAGCAGCGCCGCAGGGGGAAGCAATCAGCCCCAGCATTTT.

The CDR3 DNA follows: TGTGCCAGCAGTTACCGCCCTCGGGAGCAGTTCTTC. This gives the protein CASSYRPREQFF. The V and J genes are TRBV6-6 and TRBJ2-1; D call uncertain. The CDR3 length is 12 residues. Trimming pared 2 bases from V and 10 bases from J, leaving 9 bases between. The germline V gene has CDR1 MNHNY and CDR2 SVGAGI (reference sequence).

This clone has a handful of counts. The chain joins TRBV10-2 to TRBJ1-2; a weak D match, TRBD1 (6 bases). Germline V gives CDR1 WSHSY, CDR2 SAAADI. V was shortened by 3 bases and J by 7 bases, with 9 bases between the two germline ends. The CDR3 covers 12 residues. The CDR3 DNA reads as TGCGCCAGCAGTGAACAGGGCGGTGGCTACACCTTC. This sequence encodes CASSEQGGGYTF.

The chain is built from TRBV4-2 and TRBJ2-1, with 8 bases fitting TRBD2. J was trimmed by 7 bases and V by 3 bases; bases with no gene match: 8. The CDR3 is 15 residues long. The germline CDR1 and CDR2 sequences are LGHNA and YNFKEQ. The CDR3 loop is CASSQFTGGLNEQFF. The DNA of the CDR3 is TGTGCCAGCAGCCAGTTTACGGGGGGGCTAAATGAGCAGTTCTTC.

The chain uses TRBV2 and TRBJ2-3, with 8 bases lining up with TRBD2. CDR1 is SNHLY, CDR2 FYNNEI, per germline. The CDR3 runs 19 residues. Trimming took 7 bases from V and 2 from J; bases not matched to a gene: 20. CDR3 protein: CASIGAWMGAGVATDTQYF. The CDR3 bases are TGTGCCAGCATCGGTGCTTGGATGGGAGCGGGGGTTGCCACAGATACGCAGTATTTT.

The chain is built from TRBV30 and TRBJ1-2; TRBD1 might be the D (6 bases). This CDR3 has 13 amino acids. The V and J ends lost 3 bases and 7 bases respectively, with 15 bases between them. The germline V gene has CDR1 GTSNPN and CDR2 SVGIG (reference sequence). The CDR3 DNA follows: TGTGCCTGGAGGGGCCTACAGGGAAGTGGCTACACCTTC. Amino acid sequence: CAWRGLQGSGYTF.

The rearrangement joins TRBV27 to TRBJ2-3, with 14 nucleotides matching TRBD2. Germline values: CDR1 MNHEY, CDR2 SMNVEV (reference sequence). The CDR3 loop spans 16 amino acids. The J segment lost 2 bases and the V segment lost 7 bases, leaving 5 bases of the junction unmatched. CDR3 loop: CASKGLAGAATDTQYF. Here the CDR3 DNA reads TGTGCCAGCAAGGGACTAGCGGGGGCCGCCACAGATACGCAGTATTTT.

This chain uses TRBV2 with TRBJ1-2; 8 positions agree with TRBD1. Germline V gene lookup returns CDR1 SNHLY and CDR2 FYNNEI. J lost 3 bases, V lost 5 bases, and 8 bases had no gene match. This CDR3 contains 15 residues. CDR3 nucleotides: TGTGCCAGCAGTCACTCCACAGGGGGAGACTATGGCTACACCTTC. Translation: CASSHSTGGDYGYTF.

The chain combines TRBV5-6 with TRBJ1-4; 10 bases are shared with TRBD1. J was trimmed by 8 bases and V by 4 bases; bases with no gene match: 8. From germline, CDR1 is SGHDT and CDR2 YYEEEE. The CDR3 runs to 15 residues. The CDR3 protein is CASSGAGTGDEKLFF. Written as DNA, the CDR3 is TGTGCCAGCAGCGGGGCCGGGACAGGGGACGAAAAACTGTTTTTT.